Presented here are 8 T cell receptor beta chains from one specimen sequenced in a study of identical twins. TCRdb processed the 5' RACE reads anew with MiXCR; each CDR3 protein has one entry. The sample consists of about 240,000 distinct CDR3 sequences, about 13% of them appearing once. These data also formed part of another study, on yellow fever vaccine responses in identical twins.

Source material: memory (CD45RO+) T cells sorted from blood. All receptors derive from a woman between 18 and 29 years old in good health.

This clonotype was seen many times. The chain combines TRBV12-3 or TRBV12-4 with TRBJ2-2, with D perhaps TRBD2 (6 bases). CDR3 length: 16 amino acids. The ends were cut back, 4 bases at V and 5 bases at J, with 17 bases in the middle. This CDR3 reads CASSSPGAGWTGELFF. Here the CDR3 DNA reads TGTGCCAGCAGTTCCCCGGGCGCGGGGTGGACCGGGGAGCTGTTTTTT.

The CDR3 protein is CASSVRPASDTQYF. The DNA for the CDR3 is TGTGCCAGCAGCGTAAGGCCAGCCTCAGATACGCAGTATTTT. The chain couples TRBV9 to TRBJ2-3, with D unclear. V lost 1 base and J lost 4, with 10 bases in between. The CDR3 runs to 14 residues. Germline-derived CDR1 and CDR2 are SGDLS and YYNGEE.

This clonotype was recorded a few times. The chain has TRBV7-3 and TRBJ2-2, with D unclear. Looked up from germline, CDR1 is SGHTA and CDR2 is FQGTGA. This CDR3 is 12 amino acids long. V was trimmed by 7 bases and J by 2 bases, leaving 5 bases between them. This CDR3 reads CASTSNTGELFF. In DNA form, the CDR3 reads TGTGCCAGCACCAGCAACACCGGGGAGCTGTTTTTT.

The chain couples TRBV28 to TRBJ1-2; possibly TRBD1 for D (5 bases). Germline assignment: CDR1 MDHEN and CDR2 SYDVKM. The CDR3 contains 15 residues. Trimming left V 6 bases short and J 6 bases short, with 20 bases between. CDR3 nucleotide sequence: TGTGCCAGCAGCCCAGGACGAGTAGGGGTGAATGGCTACACCTTC. Residues: CASSPGRVGVNGYTF.

The rearrangement links TRBV7-2 to TRBJ2-7; TRBD2 matches at 11 bases. After removal of 5 bases from V and 2 bases from J, the junction contained 2 bases not matched to a gene. The CDR3 sequence is 14 residues long. Germline values: CDR1 SGHTA, CDR2 FQGNSA. The CDR3 loop is CASSLSGGAYEQYF. In DNA, the CDR3 is TGTGCCAGCAGCCTTAGCGGGGGGGCCTACGAGCAGTACTTC.

This clonotype was seen many times. This sequence joins TRBV28 and TRBJ2-4; D not certain. Germline lookup yields CDR1 MDHEN and CDR2 SYDVKM. This CDR3 is built from 14 residues. Deletions cut 2 bases from V and 1 base from J, with 6 bases between. CDR3 nucleotides: TGTGCCAGCAGTTTACCAGGCGCCAAAAACATTCAGTACTTC. It codes for CASSLPGAKNIQYF.

This clonotype was found a few times. The gene calls are TRBV24-1 and TRBJ2-1, with D hard to call. Per germline, CDR1 KGHDR and CDR2 SFDVKD. The CDR3 spans 15 residues. Trimming removed 0 bases at V and 4 bases at J, with 9 bases between. Here the CDR3 reads CATSDLGRSYNEQFF. As DNA, the CDR3 is TGTGCCACCAGTGATTTGGGCAGATCGTACAATGAGCAGTTCTTC.

This clonotype was seen a handful of times. This rearrangement joins TRBV11-2 to TRBJ1-6; TRBD1 agrees at 8 bases. With V trimmed by 1 base and J by 7 bases, 6 bases remained unmatched. The CDR3 has 16 residues. From germline, CDR1 is SGHAT and CDR2 FQNNGV. The CDR3 protein is CASSLGTRQGNSPLHF. In DNA, the CDR3 is TGTGCCAGCAGCTTAGGTACAAGACAGGGGAATTCACCCCTCCACTTT.